This entry concerns a single T cell receptor beta chain. The sample holds one count of this clone. Which antigen it targets is not known. Per-base quality was not reported, and no clone a single base away is much larger than it. V gives up 0 bases and J gives up 0 bases, and the segment between their germline ends measures 12 bases. Sequences MGHRA (CDR1) and YSYEKL (CDR2) are obtained from the germline V gene. Including the terminal cysteine and phenylalanine, the CDR3 comprises 17 residues. The retained sequence is limited to the CDR3, 51 bases, with the frame set at the first base. This entry is derived from a study of blood T cell repertoires in COVID-19 (dated by TCRdb to 2020 to 2021). Turning to the overall study: Collaborator samples came from the United States, Italy and Spain and covered acute and convalescent phases of COVID-19. The sample metadata nearly always contained a de-identified subject ID, COVID-19 status, age in years and sex. Samples came from the ongoing ImmuneRACE study (first 160 participants) plus 1,254 subjects from 6 global collaborators. The prospective study material was composed of cDNA or gDNA derived from T cells, B-cell-depleted T cells, or PBMCs. Where available, HLA class I and class II types were taken from metadata supplied by the sample provider and were not determined by assay-based typing. Deeply sampled blood TCRbeta repertoires from subjects exposed to, actively infected with, or recovered from COVID-19 were included in the dataset. The repertoires were released in a freely available public database meant as a resource for research on the immune response to SARS-CoV-2.

The immunoSEQ Assay, a bias-controlled multiplex PCR, was used to amplify TCRbeta CDR3 regions from genomic DNA. The original methods were these. Nucleated cell counts per sample were estimated from amplification of reference gene primers within the assay. To quantify the absolute abundance of each unique TCRbeta CDR3 rearrangement, sequence reads were collapsed and filtered. For each sample, productive Simpson clonality was calculated as the square root of Simpson's diversity index over productive rearrangements. TCRdb retrieved this table from immuneACCESS and kept in-frame rearrangements only. Not all clones are present; in checked studies, unresolved V genes account for under half, and no reason is known for the remainder. V and J calls and clone size are copied from that table; D and trimming were computed from the DNA. The sample profile shows 68,000 or so clones; 88% of them were found once. The top ten hold roughly 2.6% of the sample.

The collaborating institutions used their own protocols to collect whole blood in K2EDTA tubes. Collaborator samples were shipped for TCRbeta analysis as frozen whole blood, isolated PBMCs, or DNA extracted from either sample type. Points the paper makes about the study in general: The amount of clinical and demographic metadata varied by source and participant and was provided uncurated.

Sequencing was performed on peripheral blood. The sequence derives from a man between 65 and 85 years old with active or convalescent COVID-19. The chain is encoded by TRBV4-1 joined to TRBJ2-1; TRBD2 might be the D gene, on 6 matching bases. The base sequence is TGCGCCAGCAGCCAAGATTCTAGCGCCGTCTCCTACAATGAGCAGTTCTTC. Its protein product is CASSQDSSAVSYNEQFF.